The clone carrying this T cell receptor beta chain has only one observation. The CDR3 is made up of 14 amino acids. In germline, CDR1 is KGHSH, CDR2 LQKENI. The V segment lost 5 bases and the J segment 5 bases; nucleotides outside the gene matches: 8. The data were taken from a study of shared clonotypes between healthy human individuals. In the study overall: Three plates were used per donor for CD4 naive, three for CD4 memory, two for CD8 naive and one for CD8 memory.

Sequencing was performed with immunoSEQ multiplex PCR; in TCRdb, only in-frame clones are kept and a portion is missing. The sample has 1,500,000 or so clones, less than 99% seen once. The genes are TRBV18 and TRBJ1-1; 7 bases fit TRBD1. Sequencing was performed on naive CD4+ T cells sorted from blood. Specified subset: CD45RA+ positively selected. The clonotype comes from a man aged 25-45 years in good health. The DNA for the CDR3 is TGTGCCAGCTCAGAACAGGGGCGCGGGACTGAAGCTTTCTTT. Translating gives CASSEQGRGTEAFF.